This T cell receptor (beta chain) was captured in a study of cytomegalovirus exposure and HLA in healthy donors. Points from the study as a whole: In a later analysis, TCR beta V- and J-gene trimming was associated with a missense DCLRE1C variant.

This CDR3 comprises 17 residues. CDR1 and CDR2 (germline): SNHLY, FYNNEI. The PCR employed 60 Vbeta primers together with 13 Jbeta primers. Assay used: immunoSEQ multiplex PCR; TCRdb lists only in-frame clones, some missing. The sample contains 100,000 to 150,000 clones, about 80% of which appear only once. Note on this clone: Its antigen remains unknown.

Sequencing was performed on PBMCs. The clonotype comes from a woman between 40 and 50 years old in good health and CMV-seropositive. This rearrangement joins TRBV2 to TRBJ2-5, with a tentative D call TRBD2 (6 bases). The tail of the sequence fits TRBJ2-7 better, so the J call may be wrong. In DNA, the CDR3 is TGTGCCAGCATAGAAACCGGGGGTCCGGACGGTTCCTACGAGCAGTACTTC. Residues: CASIETGGPDGSYEQYF.